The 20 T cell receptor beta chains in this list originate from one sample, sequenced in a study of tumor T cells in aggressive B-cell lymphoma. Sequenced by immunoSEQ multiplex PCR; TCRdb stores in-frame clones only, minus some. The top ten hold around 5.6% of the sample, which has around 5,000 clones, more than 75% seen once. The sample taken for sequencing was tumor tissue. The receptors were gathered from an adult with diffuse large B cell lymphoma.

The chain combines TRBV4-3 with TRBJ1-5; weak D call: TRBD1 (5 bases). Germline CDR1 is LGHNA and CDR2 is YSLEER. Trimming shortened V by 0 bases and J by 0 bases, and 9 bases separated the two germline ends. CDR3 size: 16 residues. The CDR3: CASSQDSGFSNQPQHF. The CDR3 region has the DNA TGCGCCAGCAGCCAAGATTCAGGGTTTAGCAATCAGCCCCAGCATTTT.

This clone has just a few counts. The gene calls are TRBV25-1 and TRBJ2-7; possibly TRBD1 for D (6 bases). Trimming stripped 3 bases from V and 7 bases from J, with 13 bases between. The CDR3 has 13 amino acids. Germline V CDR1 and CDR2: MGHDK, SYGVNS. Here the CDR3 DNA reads TGTGCCAGCAGTGAGGCGGGTGGACAGGAGCAGTACTTC. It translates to CASSEAGGQEQYF.

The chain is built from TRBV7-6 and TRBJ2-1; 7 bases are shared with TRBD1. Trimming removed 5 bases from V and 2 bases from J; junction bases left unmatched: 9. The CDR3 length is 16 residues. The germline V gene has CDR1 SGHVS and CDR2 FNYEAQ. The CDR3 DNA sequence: TGTGCCAGCAGCGCAAGACAGGGTGTCGCCTACAATGAGCAGTTCTTC. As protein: CASSARQGVAYNEQFF. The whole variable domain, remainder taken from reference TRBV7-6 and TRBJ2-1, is GAGVSQSPRYKVTKRGQDVALRCDPISGHVSLYWYRQALGQGPEFLTYFNYEAQQDKSGLPNDRFSAERPEGSISTLTIQRTEQRDSAMYRCASSARQGVAYNEQFFGPGTRLTVL.

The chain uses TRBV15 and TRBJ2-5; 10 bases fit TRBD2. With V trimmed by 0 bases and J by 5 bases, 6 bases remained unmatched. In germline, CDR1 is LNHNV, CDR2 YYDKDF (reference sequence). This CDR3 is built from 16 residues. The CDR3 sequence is CATSRDLSGGGETQYF. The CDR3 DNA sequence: TGTGCCACCAGCAGAGATCTAAGCGGGGGGGGCGAGACCCAGTACTTC.

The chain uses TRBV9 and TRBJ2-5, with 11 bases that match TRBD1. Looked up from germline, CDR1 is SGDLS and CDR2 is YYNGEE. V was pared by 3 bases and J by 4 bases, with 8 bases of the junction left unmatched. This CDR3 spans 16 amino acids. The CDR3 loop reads CASSGLGQGGGETQYF. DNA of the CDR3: TGTGCCAGCAGCGGCCTGGGACAGGGGGGTGGAGAGACCCAGTACTTC.

The CDR3, as DNA: TGTGCCAGCAGCAAGGGACACTACGAGCAGTACTTC. The encoded protein is CASSKGHYEQYF. This chain links TRBV21-1 with TRBJ2-7; the tabulated D call, TRBD1, remains unverified against the DNA. TRBV21-1 represents a pseudogene. The CDR3 has 12 amino acids.

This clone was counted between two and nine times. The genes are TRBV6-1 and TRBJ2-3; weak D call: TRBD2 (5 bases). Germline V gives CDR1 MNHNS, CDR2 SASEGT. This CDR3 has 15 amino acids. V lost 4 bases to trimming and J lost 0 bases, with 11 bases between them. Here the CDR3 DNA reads TGTGCCAGCAGTGTGAGGGCAGCCAGCACAGATACGCAGTATTTT. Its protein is CASSVRAASTDTQYF.

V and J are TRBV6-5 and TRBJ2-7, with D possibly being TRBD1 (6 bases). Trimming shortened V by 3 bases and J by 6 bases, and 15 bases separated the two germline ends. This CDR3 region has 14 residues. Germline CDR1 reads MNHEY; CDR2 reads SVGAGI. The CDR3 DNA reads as TGTGCCAGCAGTTATGGCCAGGGGAATCGCGAGCAGTACTTC. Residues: CASSYGQGNREQYF.

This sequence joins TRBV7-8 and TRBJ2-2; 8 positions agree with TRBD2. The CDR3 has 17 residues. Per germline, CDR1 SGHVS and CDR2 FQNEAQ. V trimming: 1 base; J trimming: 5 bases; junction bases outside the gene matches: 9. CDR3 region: CASSLGRGPSGTGELFF. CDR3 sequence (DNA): TGTGCCAGCAGCTTAGGGAGGGGTCCTAGCGGGACCGGGGAGCTGTTTTTT.

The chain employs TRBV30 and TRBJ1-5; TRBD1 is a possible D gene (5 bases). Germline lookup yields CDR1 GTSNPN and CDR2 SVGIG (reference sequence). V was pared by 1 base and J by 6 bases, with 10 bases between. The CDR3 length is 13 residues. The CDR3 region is CAWSAGRAQPQHF. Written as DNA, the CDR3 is TGTGCCTGGAGTGCTGGCAGGGCTCAGCCCCAGCATTTT.

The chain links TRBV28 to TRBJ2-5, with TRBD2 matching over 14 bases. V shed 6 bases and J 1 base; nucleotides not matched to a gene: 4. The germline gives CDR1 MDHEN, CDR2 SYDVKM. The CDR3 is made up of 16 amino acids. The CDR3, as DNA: TGTGCCAGCAGCTTTGGGACTAGCGGGGGCCAAGAGACCCAGTACTTC. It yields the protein CASSFGTSGGQETQYF.

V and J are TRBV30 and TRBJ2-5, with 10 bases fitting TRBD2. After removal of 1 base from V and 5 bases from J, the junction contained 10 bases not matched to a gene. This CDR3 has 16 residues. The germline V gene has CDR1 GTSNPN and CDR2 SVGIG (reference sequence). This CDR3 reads CAWSEGSGGIGETQYF. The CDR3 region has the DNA TGTGCCTGGAGTGAGGGTAGCGGGGGGATCGGGGAGACCCAGTACTTC.

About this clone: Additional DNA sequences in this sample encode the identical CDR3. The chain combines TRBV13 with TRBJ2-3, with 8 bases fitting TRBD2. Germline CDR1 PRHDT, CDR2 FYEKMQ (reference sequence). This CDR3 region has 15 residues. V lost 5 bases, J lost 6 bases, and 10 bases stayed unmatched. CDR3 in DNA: TGTGCCAGCAGCGAACGGGGGGGCCGCGATGATACGCAGTATTTT. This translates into CASSERGGRDDTQYF.

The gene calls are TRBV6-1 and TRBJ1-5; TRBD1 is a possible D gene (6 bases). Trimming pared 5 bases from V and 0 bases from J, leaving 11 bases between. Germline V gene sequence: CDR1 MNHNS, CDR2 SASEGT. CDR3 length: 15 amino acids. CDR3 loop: CASSWDIYSNQPQHF. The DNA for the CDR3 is TGTGCCAGCAGTTGGGACATTTATAGCAATCAGCCCCAGCATTTT.

The CDR3 region has the DNA TGTGCCAGCAGCGTAGAGGGGATTAGCTCTGAAAAACTGTTTTTT. Encoded protein: CASSVEGISSEKLFF. The V and J genes are TRBV9 and TRBJ1-4; D possibly corresponds to TRBD1 (5 bases). The V gene lost 0 bases and the J gene lost 7 bases, with 13 bases spanning the gap. From germline, CDR1 is SGDLS and CDR2 YYNGEE. This CDR3 has 15 residues.

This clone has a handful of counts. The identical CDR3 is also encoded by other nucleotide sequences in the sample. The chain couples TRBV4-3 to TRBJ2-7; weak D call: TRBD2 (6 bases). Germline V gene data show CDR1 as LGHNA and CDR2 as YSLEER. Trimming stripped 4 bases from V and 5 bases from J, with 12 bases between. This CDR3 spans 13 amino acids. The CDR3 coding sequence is TGCGCCAGCAGCCCGGTAGGAGGGGACGAGCAGTACTTC. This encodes CASSPVGGDEQYF.

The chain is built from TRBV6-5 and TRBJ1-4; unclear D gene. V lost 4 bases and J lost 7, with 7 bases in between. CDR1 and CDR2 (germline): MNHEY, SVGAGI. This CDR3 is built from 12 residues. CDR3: CASSSLGEKLFF. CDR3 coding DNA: TGTGCCAGCAGTTCCCTAGGTGAAAAACTGTTTTTT.

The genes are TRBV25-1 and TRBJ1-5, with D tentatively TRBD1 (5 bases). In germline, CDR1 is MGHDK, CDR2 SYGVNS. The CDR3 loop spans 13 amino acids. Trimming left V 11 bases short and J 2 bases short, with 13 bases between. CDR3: CASAGNGNQPQHF. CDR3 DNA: TGTGCCTCAGCAGGGAACGGCAATCAGCCCCAGCATTTT. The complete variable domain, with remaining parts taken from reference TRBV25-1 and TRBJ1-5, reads EADIYQTPRYLVIGTGKKITLECSQTMGHDKMYWYQQDPGMELHLIHYSYGVNSTEKGDLSSESTVSRIRTEHFPLTLESARPSHTSQYLCASAGNGNQPQHFGDGTRLSIL.

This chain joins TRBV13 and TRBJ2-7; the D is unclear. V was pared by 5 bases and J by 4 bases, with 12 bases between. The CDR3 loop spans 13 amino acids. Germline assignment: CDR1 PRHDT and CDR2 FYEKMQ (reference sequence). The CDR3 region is CASSPDILYEQYF. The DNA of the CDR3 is TGTGCCAGCAGCCCCGACATCCTATACGAGCAGTACTTC.

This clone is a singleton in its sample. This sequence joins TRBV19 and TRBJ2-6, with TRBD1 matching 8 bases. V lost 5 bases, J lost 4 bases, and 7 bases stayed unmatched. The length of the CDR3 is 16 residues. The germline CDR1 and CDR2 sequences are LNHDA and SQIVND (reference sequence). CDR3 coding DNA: TGTGCCAGTAGTCTGATGACAGGGGCCGGGGCCAACGTCCTGACTTTC. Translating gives CASSLMTGAGANVLTF.